The rows below give T cell receptor beta chains drawn from one sample of a study of technical replicates of blood from several donors. TCRdb keeps only in-frame clones here, not all; method: immunoSEQ multiplex PCR. The table records some 85,000 clones, about 96% of them present only once. Sample: T cells isolated from PBMCs. Every receptor here comes from a human donor in good health. Both conserved end residues are part of each CDR3. The order of the fields is clone size, D gene, V gene, J gene, CDR3 protein, CDR3 DNA. A D gene is named only where the DNA matches it firmly. The listing skips clone size in some rows; elsewhere it reads once, few, many or a size class.

NA,TRBD2,TRBV10-2,TRBJ2-7,CASSETRDYPYEQYF,TGCGCCAGCAGTGAGACCCGGGACTATCCCTACGAGCAGTACTTC
NA,NA,TRBV7-3,TRBJ2-7,CASSLQDSSYEQYF,TGTGCCAGCAGCTTGCAGGACAGTTCCTACGAGCAGTACTTC
once,NA,TRBV10-3,TRBJ2-3,CAISESRRGTSTDTQYF,TGTGCCATCAGTGAGTCGCGGCGGGGTACTAGCACAGATACGCAGTATTTT
once,NA,TRBV11-3,TRBJ1-1,CASSLGQTAKAFF,TGTGCCAGCAGCTTAGGCCAGACAGCAAAAGCTTTCTTT
NA,TRBD1,TRBV5-1,TRBJ2-1,CASSFVTGGYGTSSYNEQFF,TGCGCCAGCAGCTTCGTTACAGGGGGGTACGGAACCAGCTCCTACAATGAGCAGTTCTTC
NA,TRBD2,TRBV27,TRBJ2-1,CASSSSGTSGGGSYNEQFF,TGTGCCAGCAGTTCCTCCGGGACTAGCGGGGGAGGGTCCTACAATGAGCAGTTCTTC
NA,NA,TRBV19,TRBJ1-1,CASSADKNTEAFF,TGTGCCAGTAGTGCGGACAAGAACACTGAAGCTTTCTTT
NA,TRBD1,TRBV4-3,TRBJ1-2,CASSPNQGAANYGYTF,TGCGCCAGCAGCCCTAATCAGGGGGCCGCTAACTATGGCTACACCTTC
NA,TRBD2,TRBV4-1,TRBJ2-1,CASSQGVELAASSYNEQFF,TGCGCCAGCAGCCAGGGGGTAGAACTAGCGGCCTCCTCCTACAATGAGCAGTTCTTC
NA,NA,TRBV19,TRBJ2-1,CASTRTQYNEQFF,TGTGCCAGTACCCGGACACAATACAATGAGCAGTTCTTC
NA,TRBD1,TRBV5-3,TRBJ1-2,CARRDRGYGYTF,TGTGCCAGAAGGGACAGGGGCTATGGCTACACCTTC
NA,TRBD2,TRBV4-2,TRBJ2-3,CASSPGGETDTQYF,TGTGCCAGCAGCCCGGGAGGGGAAACAGATACGCAGTATTTT
NA,NA,TRBV7-6,TRBJ2-7,CASSLAGTYEQYF,TGTGCCAGCAGCTTAGCGGGGACTTACGAGCAGTACTTC
NA,NA,TRBV4-3,TRBJ1-4,CASSPGHGNEKLFF,TGCGCCAGCAGCCCGGGACACGGTAATGAAAAACTGTTTTTT
NA,TRBD1,TRBV11-2,TRBJ1-3,CASSAGTASGNTIYF,TGTGCCAGCAGCGCTGGGACAGCCTCTGGAAACACCATATATTTT
NA,TRBD2,TRBV27,TRBJ2-1,CASSLIATSGYNEQFF,TGTGCCAGCAGTTTAATCGCGACTAGCGGTTACAATGAGCAGTTCTTC
NA,TRBD2,TRBV5-1,TRBJ2-6,CASRSSGLLSGANVLTF,TGCGCCAGCAGATCTAGCGGACTCCTCTCTGGGGCCAACGTCCTGACTTTC
NA,TRBD2,TRBV27,TRBJ2-2,CASSWTRITGELFF,TGTGCCAGCAGCTGGACTAGAATCACCGGGGAGCTGTTTTTT
NA,NA,TRBV7-9,TRBJ1-2,CASSLDTGYGYTF,TGTGCCAGCAGCTTAGATACAGGCTATGGCTACACCTTC
NA,TRBD2,TRBV6-1,TRBJ2-1,CASSEVAGSYNEQFF,TGTGCCAGCAGTGAGGTAGCGGGCTCCTACAATGAGCAGTTCTTC
NA,NA,TRBV6-5,TRBJ1-2,CASSRGDGYTF,TGTGCCAGCAGTCGAGGCGATGGCTACACCTTC
NA,NA,TRBV28,TRBJ2-6,CASSLGGRSGANVLTF,TGTGCCAGCAGTTTAGGTGGGCGCTCTGGGGCCAACGTCCTGACTTTC
NA,NA,TRBV10-3,TRBJ1-1,CAISETGKNTEAFF,TGTGCCATCAGTGAGACAGGGAAGAACACTGAAGCTTTCTTT
NA,NA,TRBV5-4,TRBJ2-1,CASSLGYYNEQFF,TGTGCCAGCAGCTTGGGCTACTACAATGAGCAGTTCTTC
NA,NA,TRBV2,TRBJ2-5,CASSQLAGIQETQYF,TGTGCCAGCAGCCAACTCGCAGGGATCCAAGAGACCCAGTACTTC
NA,NA,TRBV25-1,TRBJ2-2,CASSEWHTNTGELFF,TGTGCCAGCAGTGAATGGCACACAAACACCGGGGAGCTGTTTTTT
NA,NA,TRBV4-3,TRBJ2-2,CASSQEDGVVGTGELFF,TGCGCCAGCAGCCAAGAAGACGGGGTTGTTGGCACCGGGGAGCTGTTTTTT
NA,NA,TRBV7-6,TRBJ1-1,CASSLEAGLNTEAFF,TGTGCCAGCAGCTTAGAGGCAGGCTTGAACACTGAAGCTTTCTTT
NA,NA,TRBV28,TRBJ2-5,CASSPLGAGETQYF,TGTGCCAGCAGTCCCCTCGGGGCGGGGGAGACCCAGTACTTC
once,NA,TRBV29-1,TRBJ2-1,CSVLSVEEQFF,TGCAGCGTTCTTAGCGTGGAAGAGCAGTTCTTC
NA,TRBD2,TRBV7-7,TRBJ2-3,CASSSGLARTDTQYF,TGTGCCAGCAGCTCAGGACTAGCGCGCACAGATACGCAGTATTTT
NA,NA,TRBV7-7,TRBJ2-2,CASSLGPGAGELFF,TGTGCCAGCAGCTTAGGCCCAGGTGCCGGGGAGCTGTTTTTT
NA,NA,TRBV28,TRBJ1-1,CASSLSREHSEAFF,TGTGCCAGCAGTTTGAGTCGGGAGCATTCTGAAGCTTTCTTT
NA,NA,TRBV18,TRBJ1-5,CASSPAHNSNQPQHF,TGTGCCAGCTCACCTGCACACAATAGCAATCAGCCCCAGCATTTT
NA,NA,TRBV27,TRBJ1-1,CASSLRGGNTEAFF,TGTGCCAGCAGTTTAAGGGGGGGGAACACTGAAGCTTTCTTT
few,NA,TRBV11-2,TRBJ1-1,CASSPLQGNTEAFF,TGTGCCAGCAGCCCACTACAGGGGAACACTGAAGCTTTCTTT
few,NA,TRBV29-1,TRBJ1-1,CSVGGITEAFF,TGCAGCGTGGGGGGTATCACTGAAGCTTTCTTT
NA,NA,TRBV12-5,TRBJ2-1,CASGLGPPDTHEQFF,TGTGCTAGTGGCCTGGGCCCTCCCGATACCCATGAGCAGTTCTTC
NA,TRBD2,TRBV28,TRBJ2-3,CASSPSLTSGRRGTDTQYF,TGTGCCAGCAGTCCTAGTTTGACTAGCGGGAGGAGGGGGACAGATACGCAGTATTTT
once,TRBD2,TRBV28,TRBJ2-7,CASSLFFQREGYEQYF,TGTGCCAGCAGTTTATTTTTTCAGCGGGAGGGCTACGAGCAGTACTTC
NA,NA,TRBV27,TRBJ1-2,CASSLSRRDGYTF,TGTGCCAGCAGTTTATCGCGGAGGGATGGCTACACCTTC
NA,NA,TRBV13,TRBJ2-5,CASSFPQGGLETQYF,TGTGCCAGCAGCTTCCCACAGGGCGGTTTGGAGACCCAGTACTTC
NA,NA,TRBV9,TRBJ2-7,CASSVAVGEIYEQYF,TGTGCCAGCAGCGTAGCTGTCGGAGAGATCTACGAGCAGTACTTC
NA,TRBD2,TRBV27,TRBJ2-7,CASSPLLAGGPFHEQYF,TGTGCCAGCAGTCCACTCCTAGCGGGAGGGCCCTTTCACGAGCAGTACTTC
NA,TRBD2,TRBV28,TRBJ2-1,CASILNSGGRDEQFF,TGTGCCAGCATACTAAATAGCGGGGGGCGGGATGAGCAGTTCTTC
NA,NA,TRBV5-1,TRBJ1-1,CASGTGRGVDMNTEAFF,TGCGCCAGCGGAACCGGCAGGGGAGTGGACATGAACACTGAAGCTTTCTTT
once,TRBD1,TRBV7-9,TRBJ1-1,CASSKQGADEAFF,TGTGCCAGCAGCAAACAGGGGGCTGATGAAGCTTTCTTT
NA,TRBD1,TRBV5-1,TRBJ2-7,CASSWTGNNEQYF,TGCGCCAGCAGCTGGACAGGGAACAACGAGCAGTACTTC
NA,TRBD1,TRBV6-4,TRBJ1-1,CASSGSWDRNPTEAFF,TGTGCCAGCAGTGGGTCCTGGGACAGAAACCCAACTGAAGCTTTCTTT
NA,TRBD2,TRBV28,TRBJ2-7,CASRVAGGPIWEQYF,TGTGCCAGCAGAGTGGCGGGAGGGCCGATTTGGGAGCAGTACTTC
NA,TRBD1,TRBV13,TRBJ2-2,CASSTAGTGGITGELFF,TGTGCCAGCAGCACCGCCGGGACAGGGGGCATCACCGGGGAGCTGTTTTTT
NA,NA,TRBV6-1,TRBJ1-3,CASSEALAGYGNTIYF,TGTGCCAGCAGTGAAGCGCTCGCGGGGTACGGAAACACCATATATTTT
NA,NA,TRBV11-3,TRBJ1-2,CASSLDGGANYGYTF,TGTGCCAGCAGCTTAGATGGCGGGGCCAACTATGGCTACACCTTC
NA,NA,TRBV6-5,TRBJ2-1,CASSWTDYNEQFF,TGTGCCAGCAGTTGGACAGACTACAATGAGCAGTTCTTC
NA,TRBD2,TRBV4-3,TRBJ2-7,CASSQGELAGGGTYEQYF,TGCGCCAGCAGCCAAGGGGAACTAGCGGGAGGAGGAACCTACGAGCAGTACTTC
NA,NA,TRBV10-3,TRBJ1-2,CAIGRDPYGYTF,TGTGCCATCGGGAGAGACCCCTATGGCTACACCTTC
once,TRBD1,TRBV5-8,TRBJ2-5,CASSTGTGAETQYF,TGTGCCAGCAGCACCGGGACAGGAGCCGAGACCCAGTACTTC
NA,NA,TRBV30,TRBJ1-2,CAWSVTGYGYTF,TGTGCCTGGAGTGTAACAGGGTATGGCTACACCTTC
NA,TRBD1,TRBV6-5,TRBJ1-6,CASSRDRENSPLHF,TGTGCCAGCAGCCGGGACAGGGAAAATTCACCCCTCCACTTT